This T cell receptor beta chain was profiled in a study of tissue T cells after allogeneic stem cell transplantation (dated by TCRdb to the early 2020s). With regard to the full study: TCR beta repertoires were profiled across many tissues obtained from research autopsies of patients with and without GVHD, as well as in mouse models of GVHD. The human part of the study was a prospective observational study with no blinding and no randomization.

Broader findings and caveats from the paper: The study did not determine which tissue TCRs were alloreactive or antigen-specific, and some clones might have been persisting host cells. In both patients and mice, T cells from blood and spleen picked up only a limited part of the TCR repertoire that was detected in tissues. The patient cohort was small and clinically heterogeneous, and sampling depth was acknowledged as a limitation. Within patients, how anatomically similar tissues were was a major factor shaping TCR repertoire composition, regardless of disease or transplant status. Only a few T cell clones appeared in more than one patient, yet motif-based clustering showed tissue-specific repertoire signatures that were shared between patients.

The sample's time point label, decoded: mouse harvest day 14 after allogeneic transplant. Mouse grafts consisting of 10^7 T-cell-depleted bone marrow cells combined with 10^6 splenic CD5+ T cells were administered by tail vein injection. A major MHC-mismatch B6 (H2b) into BALB/c (H2d) model was used to model mouse GVHD, and tissues were profiled at day 7 or 14. On day 7 or 14 post-transplant, mouse tissues and retro-orbital blood were harvested with separate sterile tools for each animal, and livers were flushed beforehand. Before genomic DNA was isolated with the DNeasy Blood & Tissue Kit, mouse tissues were minced with razor blades in buffered saline. As encoded in the germline V gene, CDR1 is MNHDT while CDR2 is YYDKIL. From the cysteine up to the phenylalanine, the CDR3 has a length of 15 residues. The DNA shown is the part of the CDR3 that was read: 42 bases, in frame from base 1. Unmatched junction bases come to 4, with V trimmed by 3 bases and J by 4 bases.

Note on this clone: Its antigen specificity is not known. Since the receptor is from a mouse, mouse gene names and germline sequences apply. The read terminates 1 residue ahead of where the CDR3 ends, so the germline J gene completes it.

Library construction relied on the immunoSEQ multiplex PCR assay. TCRbeta CDR3 sequencing was performed at survey depth by Adaptive Biotechnologies, and CDR3 sequences, V/J genes, productive frequency and template counts were reported. Amplification of TCR beta CDR3 regions was performed from genomic DNA rather than from RNA. The published analysis was carried out like this. Jensen-Shannon divergence served to quantify pairwise repertoire overlap between tissues, with 0 meaning identical and 1 meaning complete divergence. Tissues were clustered by single-linkage agglomerative hierarchical clustering of pairwise JSD values, and the clustering results were displayed as dendrograms. GLIPH2 was run on all patient samples with simulation_depth 1000, kmer_min_depth 3 and cdr3_length_cutoff 8, and groups with more than two unique CDR3s were retained. A standardized tissue-overlap score was calculated by extrapolating Jaccard GLIPH-group overlap across patients to a standard repertoire size of 1000 clones. To look at how diversity was associated with clinical or experimental variables, linear mixed-effect models were used, with tissue treated as a fixed effect and individual treated as a random effect. TCRdb holds this immuneACCESS table with in-frame rearrangements only. Some clones are missing; in checked studies, unresolved V genes explain under half, and the rest has no known cause. The V and J calls and clone size come from that table; D and trimming were worked out from the DNA. The table for this sample lists some 5,000 clones; about 40% of them were counted only once. The leading ten clones occupy under 25% of the sample.

The sequence joins TRBV17 to TRBJ2-7; TRBD2 agrees with 12 junctional bases. This clonotype was obtained from a female BALB/c mouse given C57BL/6 T cells with graft-versus-host disease after an allogeneic hematopoietic cell transplant. The sequenced sample consisted of gut tissue. CDR3 bases read: TGTGCTAGCAGTAGGACTGGGGGGGCTTCTTATGAACAGTAC. It codes for CASSRTGGASYEQY. The full CDR3 protein reads CASSRTGGASYEQYF.